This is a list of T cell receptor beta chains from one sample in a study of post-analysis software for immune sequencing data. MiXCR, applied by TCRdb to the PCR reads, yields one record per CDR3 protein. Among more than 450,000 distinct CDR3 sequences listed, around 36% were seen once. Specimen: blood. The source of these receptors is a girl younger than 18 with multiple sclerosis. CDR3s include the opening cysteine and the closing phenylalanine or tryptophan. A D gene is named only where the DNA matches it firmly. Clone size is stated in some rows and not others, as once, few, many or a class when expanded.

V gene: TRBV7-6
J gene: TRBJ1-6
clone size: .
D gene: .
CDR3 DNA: TGTGCCAGCAGCTTAGGGACTCCTAATTCACCCCCCCACTTT
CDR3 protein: CASSLGTPNSPPHF

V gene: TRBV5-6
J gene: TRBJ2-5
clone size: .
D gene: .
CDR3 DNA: TGTGCCAGCAGCTTGTGGCGTCGGGGGGCGGAAGAGACCCAGTACTTC
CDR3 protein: CASSLWRRGAEETQYF

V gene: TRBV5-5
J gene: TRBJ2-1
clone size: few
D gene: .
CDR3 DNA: TGTGCCAGCAGCTCCCGTTCGGCGGGGAATGAGCAGTTCTTC
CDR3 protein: CASSSRSAGNEQFF

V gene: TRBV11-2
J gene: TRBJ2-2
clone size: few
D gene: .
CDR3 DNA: TGTGCCAGCAACTATATCGCCCGCGCCGGGGAGCTGTTTTTT
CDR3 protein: CASNYIARAGELFF

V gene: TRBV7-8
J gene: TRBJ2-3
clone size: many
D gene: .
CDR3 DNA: TGTGCCAGCAGCGTCAGACCGACAGGATCTAGCACAGATACGCAGTATTTT
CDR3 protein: CASSVRPTGSSTDTQYF

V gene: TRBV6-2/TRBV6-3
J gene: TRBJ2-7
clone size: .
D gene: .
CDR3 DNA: TGTGCCAGCAGTTACTCGGACACCTACGAGCAGTACTTC
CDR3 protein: CASSYSDTYEQYF

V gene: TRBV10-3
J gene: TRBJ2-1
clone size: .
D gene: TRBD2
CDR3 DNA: TGTGCCATCAGTGAGTCTACTAGCGGGGGCCCCAATGAGCAGTTCTTC
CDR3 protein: CAISESTSGGPNEQFF

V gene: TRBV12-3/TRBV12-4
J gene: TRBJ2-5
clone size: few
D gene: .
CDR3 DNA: TGTGCCAGCAGACTGACAGGAAGAGAGACCCAGTACTTC
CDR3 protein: CASRLTGRETQYF

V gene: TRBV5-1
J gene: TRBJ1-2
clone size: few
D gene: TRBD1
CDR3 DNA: TGCGCCAGCAGCTTGGGCGCGACAGGGAAGTATGGCTACACCTTC
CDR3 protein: CASSLGATGKYGYTF

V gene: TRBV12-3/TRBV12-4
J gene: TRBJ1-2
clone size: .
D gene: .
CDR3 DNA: TGTGCCAGCACCATCGACAGGAGCTATGGCTACACCTTC
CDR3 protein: CASTIDRSYGYTF

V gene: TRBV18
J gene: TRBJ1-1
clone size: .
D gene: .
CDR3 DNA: TGTGCCAGCTCACCCCAGTCCGCAGTAGAAGCTTTCTTT
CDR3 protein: CASSPQSAVEAFF

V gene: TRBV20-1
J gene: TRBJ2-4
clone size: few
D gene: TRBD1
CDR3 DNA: TGCAGTGCTAGAGGCAGGGGGCAACAACCGGGAAACATTCAGTACTTC
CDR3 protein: CSARGRGQQPGNIQYF

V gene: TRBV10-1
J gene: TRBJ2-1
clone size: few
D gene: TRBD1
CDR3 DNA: TGCGCCAGCGGGACAGGGTCTGCCGATGAGCAGTTCTTC
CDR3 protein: CASGTGSADEQFF

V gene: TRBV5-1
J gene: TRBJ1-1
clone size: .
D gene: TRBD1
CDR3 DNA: TGCGCCAGCAGCAAAAACCTGGACAGGGGTGCTGAAGCTTTCTTT
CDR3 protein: CASSKNLDRGAEAFF

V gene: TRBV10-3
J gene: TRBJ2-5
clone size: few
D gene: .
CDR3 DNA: TGTGCCATCAGTGATTGGGACTTAAAAGAGACCCAGTACTTC
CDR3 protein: CAISDWDLKETQYF

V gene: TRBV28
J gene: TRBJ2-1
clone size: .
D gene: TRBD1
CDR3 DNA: TGTGCCAGCATGACAGGGGGCGTCTACAATGAGCAGTTCTTC
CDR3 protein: CASMTGGVYNEQFF

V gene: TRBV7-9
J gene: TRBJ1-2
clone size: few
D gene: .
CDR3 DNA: TGTGCCAGCAGCTTACCCCTAGGCTACACCTTC
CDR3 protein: CASSLPLGYTF

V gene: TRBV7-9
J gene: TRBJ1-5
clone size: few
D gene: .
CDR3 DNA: TGTGCCAGCAGCTTGGGGGCACCCTACAATCAGCCCCAGCATTTT
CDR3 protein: CASSLGAPYNQPQHF

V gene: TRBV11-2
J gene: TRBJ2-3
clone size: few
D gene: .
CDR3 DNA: TGTGCCAGCAGCCCCGGGGTAGCAGGAGATACGCAGTATTTT
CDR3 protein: CASSPGVAGDTQYF

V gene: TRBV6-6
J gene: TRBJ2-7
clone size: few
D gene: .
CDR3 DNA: TGTGCCAGCAGCTACAGGGCTCCCGAGCAGTACTTC
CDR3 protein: CASSYRAPEQYF

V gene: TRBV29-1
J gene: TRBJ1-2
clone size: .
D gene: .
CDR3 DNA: TGCAGCGTTGGAAGACAGGACTCTAACTATGGCTACACCTTC
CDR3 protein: CSVGRQDSNYGYTF

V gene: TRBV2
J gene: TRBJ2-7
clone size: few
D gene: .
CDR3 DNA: TGTGCCAGCAGTGAGGGCGGGGGCAACTACGAGCAGTACTTC
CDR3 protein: CASSEGGGNYEQYF